These 15 T cell receptor beta chains were all obtained from the same sample, sequenced in a study of T cell changes during pregnancy in multiple sclerosis. Repertoires were generated with immunoSEQ multiplex PCR, while TCRdb's copy carries only in-frame clones and drops some. The repertoire consists of 45,000 to 60,000 clones, with over 90% occurring once and the leading ten covering roughly 0.66%. This material consisted of CD4+ T cells from peripheral blood mononuclear cells, taken after pregnancy. The receptors derive from a female donor in good health, enrolled as a control in a pregnancy study.

The chain joins TRBV19 to TRBJ1-5; 7 nucleotides agree with TRBD1. Germline CDR1 and CDR2: LNHDA and SQIVND (reference sequence). The CDR3 loop spans 14 amino acids. V dropped 6 bases and J dropped 0; count of bases not matched to a gene: 2. CDR3 nucleotide sequence: TGTGCCAGTAGGACAGGGTATAGCAATCAGCCCCAGCATTTT. As protein: CASRTGYSNQPQHF.

The chain carries TRBV11-2 and TRBJ1-3; perhaps TRBD1 as D (6 bases). Germline-derived CDR1 and CDR2 are SGHAT and FQNNGV. The CDR3 loop spans 16 amino acids. V lost 8 bases and J 1 base, leaving 18 bases between the germline ends. DNA for the CDR3: TGTGCCAGCCGTCCCCCAGGGGAAGTGTCTGGAAACACCATATATTTT. Its translation: CASRPPGEVSGNTIYF.

V gene TRBV7-9 combines with J gene TRBJ1-2, with D possibly matching TRBD1 (5 bases). The CDR3 loop spans 13 amino acids. CDR1 SEHNR and CDR2 FQNEAQ come from the germline V gene (reference sequence). The V end lost 3 bases, the J end lost 2 bases, and 7 bases lay between the germline ends. The chain's CDR3 is CASSLTVNYGYTF. CDR3 DNA sequence: TGTGCCAGCAGCTTGACAGTAAACTATGGCTACACCTTC.

The V and J genes are TRBV7-9 and TRBJ1-4; 7 bases line up with TRBD1. CDR1 and CDR2 from the germline V gene are SEHNR and FQNEAQ (reference sequence). Trimming at V came to 3 bases and at J to 7 bases, leaving 8 bases not matched to a gene. CDR3 length: 15 amino acids. DNA for the CDR3: TGTGCCAGCAGCTTCGGACAGGAGGAGGTTGAAAAACTGTTTTTT. Translation gives CASSFGQEEVEKLFF.

The V and J genes are TRBV5-4 and TRBJ2-7; 10 nucleotides agree with TRBD2. The germline V gene has CDR1 SGHNT and CDR2 YYREEE (reference sequence). V lost 4 bases to trimming and J lost 3 bases; unmatched junction nucleotides: 10. This CDR3 has 16 residues. The CDR3 protein is CASSQDLGTSDYEQYF. The DNA of the CDR3 is TGTGCCAGCAGCCAAGATTTAGGGACTAGCGACTACGAGCAGTACTTC.

This clone came up once. This CDR3 is CASSVGGAGGLETQYF. The DNA of the CDR3 is TGTGCCAGCAGCGTAGGTGGAGCGGGGGGCTTGGAGACCCAGTACTTC. The V and J genes are TRBV9 and TRBJ2-5; 9 nucleotides match TRBD2. The trim removed 0 bases at V and 5 bases at J, leaving 8 bases unmatched. CDR1 SGDLS and CDR2 YYNGEE come from the germline V gene. This CDR3 region has 16 residues.

This clone was picked up one time. The chain joins TRBV28 to TRBJ1-4, with D maybe TRBD1 (5 bases). Trimming shortened V by 5 bases and J by 8 bases, and 21 bases separated the two germline ends. This CDR3 comprises 16 residues. Germline V lookup: CDR1 MDHEN, CDR2 SYDVKM. The CDR3 DNA reads as TGTGCCAGCAGTGAGTCCAGCGCGGGGCGGAGAGAAAAACTGTTTTTT. Its protein product is CASSESSAGRREKLFF.

The V call is TRBV30, the J call TRBJ2-1, with a tentative D call TRBD2 (7 bases). Germline V CDR1 and CDR2: GTSNPN, SVGIG (reference sequence). Trimming left V 7 bases short and J 9 bases short, with 19 bases between. The CDR3 has 13 residues. The CDR3 bases are TGTGCCTCGCCTGGGAGGGGGAGGGGTGAGCAGTTCTTC. This gives the protein CASPGRGRGEQFF. Filled out from reference TRBV30 and TRBJ2-1, the complete variable domain reads SQTIHQWPATLVQPVGSPLSLECTVEGTSNPNLYWYRQAAGRGLQLLFYSVGIGQISSEVPQNLSASRPQDRQFILSSKKLLLSDSGFYLCASPGRGRGEQFFGPGTRLTVL.

The CDR3 nucleotides are TGCGCCAGCAGCCAAGCCGAGGGTGAGACCCAGTACTTC. Its protein product is CASSQAEGETQYF. The genes are TRBV4-1 and TRBJ2-5; D might be TRBD2 (5 bases). V was shortened by 1 base and J by 5 bases, with 8 bases between the two germline ends. Per germline, CDR1 MGHRA and CDR2 YSYEKL. The CDR3 length is 13 residues.

This chain connects TRBV15 to TRBJ2-1, with TRBD1 identical over 8 bases. The germline V gene has CDR1 LNHNV and CDR2 YYDKDF (reference sequence). The CDR3 is 19 residues long. Trimming took 0 bases from V and 7 from J; bases not matched to a gene: 17. CDR3 bases: TGTGCCACCAGCAGAGACCGTGGAGCAGGACAGGGATTGATAAATGAGCAGTTCTTC. Translating it yields CATSRDRGAGQGLINEQFF.

This rearrangement joins TRBV30 to TRBJ2-4, with D perhaps matching TRBD1 (5 bases). Germline values: CDR1 GTSNPN, CDR2 SVGIG (reference sequence). The germline V and J ends were trimmed by 1 base and 9 bases, with 16 bases remaining between them. The length of the CDR3 is 14 residues. This CDR3 reads CAWSGQGRFGIQYF. The DNA for the CDR3 is TGTGCCTGGAGTGGGCAGGGTAGGTTTGGCATTCAGTACTTC.

The V and J genes are TRBV5-1 and TRBJ1-6; 9 bases map to TRBD1. CDR3 length: 15 residues. V was pared by 0 bases and J by 10 bases, with 5 bases of the junction left unmatched. The germline CDR1 and CDR2 sequences are SGHRS and YFSETQ. CDR3 coding DNA: TGCGCCAGCAGCTTGGGAGGGACAGGGAGGTCACCCCTCCACTTT. This sequence encodes CASSLGGTGRSPLHF.

The rearrangement uses TRBV2 and TRBJ2-1, with 7 positions matching TRBD1. J gave up 1 base and V 5 bases, and 5 bases lay outside the gene matches. Germline V gene data show CDR1 as SNHLY and CDR2 as FYNNEI. CDR3 length: 15 residues. For the CDR3, the DNA is TGTGCCAGCAGTTTAGAGGGGGCTTCCTACAATGAGCAGTTCTTC. Its translation: CASSLEGASYNEQFF.

The chain recombines TRBV6-1 with TRBJ1-2; D perhaps matches TRBD1 (6 bases). Trimming took off 7 bases at V and 4 bases at J, with 13 bases between the two ends. CDR3 size: 13 residues. The germline V gene has CDR1 MNHNS and CDR2 SASEGT. In DNA form, the CDR3 reads TGTGCCAGCACCCGAGGACAGCCCTATGGCTACACCTTC. This codes for CASTRGQPYGYTF.

V and J are TRBV25-1 and TRBJ2-3, with a weak D call TRBD2 (5 bases). The CDR3 extends over 14 amino acids. Germline V lookup: CDR1 MGHDK, CDR2 SYGVNS. Trimming left V 4 bases short and J 0 bases short, with 8 bases between. The CDR3 sequence is CASSAAGSTDTQYF. Here the CDR3 DNA reads TGTGCCAGCAGTGCGGCGGGTAGCACAGATACGCAGTATTTT.